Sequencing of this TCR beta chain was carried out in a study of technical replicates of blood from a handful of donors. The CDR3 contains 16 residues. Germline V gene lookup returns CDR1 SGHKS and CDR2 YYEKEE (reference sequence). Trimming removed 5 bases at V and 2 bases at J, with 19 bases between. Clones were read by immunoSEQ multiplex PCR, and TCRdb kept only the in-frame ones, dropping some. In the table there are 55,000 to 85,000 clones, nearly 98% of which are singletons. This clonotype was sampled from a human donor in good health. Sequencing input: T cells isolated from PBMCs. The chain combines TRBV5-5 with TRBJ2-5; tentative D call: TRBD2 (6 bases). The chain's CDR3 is CASRRGGLAAQETQYF. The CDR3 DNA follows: TGTGCCAGCAGGAGGGGCGGGTTAGCGGCTCAAGAGACCCAGTACTTC. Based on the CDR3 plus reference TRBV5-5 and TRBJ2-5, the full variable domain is DAGVTQSPTHLIKTRGQQVTLRCSPISGHKSVSWYQQVLGQGPQFIFQYYEKEERGRGNFPDRFSARQFPNYSSELNVNALLLGDSALYLCASRRGGLAAQETQYFGPGTRLLVL.